These 6 T cell receptor beta chains came from one sample sequenced in a study of blood T cell repertoires in COVID-19. Sequencing was performed with immunoSEQ multiplex PCR; in TCRdb, only in-frame clones are kept and a portion is missing. The table shows a few hundred thousand clones, with about 88% occurring only once. Input material: PBMCs or T cells enriched from blood (not recorded which). These receptors originate from an older woman who had recovered from COVID-19.

The V gene is TRBV9, the J gene TRBJ1-2; maybe TRBD1 (5 bases). This CDR3 spans 14 amino acids. From germline, CDR1 is SGDLS and CDR2 YYNGEE. Trimming left V 4 bases short and J 0 bases short, with 10 bases between. The CDR3 sequence: CASSQGSPNYGYTF. The CDR3 DNA reads TGTGCCAGCAGCCAGGGATCGCCTAACTATGGCTACACCTTC.

A single count supports this clone. The chain combines TRBV10-3 with TRBJ2-1, with 11 bases identical to TRBD2. CDR1 ENHRY and CDR2 SYGVKD come from the germline V gene. The CDR3 is made up of 16 amino acids. V lost 0 bases, J lost 10 bases, and 8 bases stayed unmatched. DNA of the CDR3: TGTGCCATCAGTGAGTCGTTGGTAGCGGGGGGGCGGGAGCAGTTCTTC. This translates into CAISESLVAGGREQFF.

V gene TRBV27 combines with J gene TRBJ2-1, with TRBD1 matching 9 bases. This CDR3 spans 14 amino acids. Per the germline V gene, CDR1 is MNHEY and CDR2 is SMNVEV (reference sequence). Trimming at V came to 3 bases and at J to 9 bases, leaving 6 bases not matched to a gene. The CDR3 DNA reads as TGTGCCAGCAGTTTCGGGACAGGGTCGGGTGAGCAGTTCTTC. It yields the protein CASSFGTGSGEQFF.

V gene TRBV5-1 combines with J gene TRBJ1-1; 7 bases fit TRBD1. V lost 0 bases to trimming and J lost 8 bases; unmatched junction nucleotides: 7. Germline V gives CDR1 SGHRS, CDR2 YFSETQ. The CDR3 sequence is 14 residues long. The CDR3 bases are TGCGCCAGCAGCTTGGAGGGCCAGGGGGGCGAAGCTTTCTTT. It translates to CASSLEGQGGEAFF.

As concerns this clone: The sample holds other DNA sequences that translate to the same CDR3. The genes are TRBV5-1 and TRBJ2-7; possible D gene TRBD1, 8 bases. The germline V gene encodes CDR1 SGHRS and CDR2 YFSETQ. With 3 bases removed from V and 2 bases from J, the gap between germline ends came to 12 bases. CDR3 length equals 14 residues. As DNA, the CDR3 is TGCGCCAGCAGCTCACAGGGGGGGGCCTACGAGCAGTACTTC. It translates to CASSSQGGAYEQYF.

This chain connects TRBV5-1 to TRBJ2-7; 9 bases line up with TRBD1. V was clipped by 1 base and J by 5 bases; unmatched bases: 4. CDR3 size: 14 residues. CDR1 and CDR2 (germline): SGHRS, YFSETQ. The CDR3 here is CASSLRGQGDEQYV. The CDR3 DNA sequence: TGCGCCAGCAGCTTGAGGGGACAGGGAGACGAGCAGTACGTC.